These T cell receptor beta chains were read from a single sample in a study of technical replicates of blood from a handful of donors. The protocol was immunoSEQ multiplex PCR, while the TCRdb copy is restricted to in-frame clones and leaves out a portion. The sample holds about 83,000 clones; just over 90% are singletons and the top ten take around 0.27%. The source material was T cells isolated from PBMCs. The receptors were sampled from a human donor in good health. Each CDR3 is given without its conserved first and last residue. Size values are once, few and many counts, or a class for expanded clones, and some rows have none.

V gene: TRBV5-1
clone size: NA
CDR3 protein: ASSGGQGLFEQY

V gene: TRBV9
clone size: NA
CDR3 protein: ASSVDYENQPQH

V gene: TRBV27
clone size: NA
CDR3 protein: ASRGLAGDYEQF

V gene: TRBV9
clone size: NA
CDR3 protein: ASSVVSGYNEQF

V gene: TRBV10-1
clone size: NA
CDR3 protein: ASSEAGNTGELF

V gene: TRBV5-1
clone size: NA
CDR3 protein: ASSPGTSGSVGTDTQY

V gene: TRBV30
clone size: NA
CDR3 protein: AWTRPDRSQTQY

V gene: TRBV6-1
clone size: NA
CDR3 protein: ASSPGQGHYGYT

V gene: TRBV28
clone size: NA
CDR3 protein: ASYVRGNTEAF

V gene: TRBV4-1
clone size: once
CDR3 protein: ASRPLAGVANEQF

V gene: TRBV5-1
clone size: NA
CDR3 protein: ASSSGQAEGEKLF

V gene: TRBV11-3
clone size: NA
CDR3 protein: ACALYGVGNYGYT

V gene: TRBV11-3
clone size: NA
CDR3 protein: ASSSLTGNFPHEQY

V gene: TRBV4-1
clone size: NA
CDR3 protein: ASSPLGEKLF

V gene: TRBV12-5
clone size: NA
CDR3 protein: ASAVSSNQPQH

V gene: TRBV27
clone size: NA
CDR3 protein: ASSLSAQNTEAF

V gene: TRBV5-1
clone size: once
CDR3 protein: ASSLNRGNSPLH

V gene: TRBV10-1
clone size: NA
CDR3 protein: ASSEPGKSGGSYEQY

V gene: TRBV7-7
clone size: NA
CDR3 protein: ASSPAAAGATGELF

V gene: TRBV28
clone size: NA
CDR3 protein: ASSLRQGASYEQY

V gene: TRBV5-1
clone size: NA
CDR3 protein: ASSPTGGQDAYEQY

V gene: TRBV15
clone size: NA
CDR3 protein: ATSTYSGGLAF

V gene: TRBV5-6
clone size: NA
CDR3 protein: ASSGGGQPNTEAF

V gene: TRBV9
clone size: NA
CDR3 protein: ASSVAGTGDYGYT

V gene: TRBV7-6
clone size: NA
CDR3 protein: ASSLEGTAEAF

V gene: TRBV10-3
clone size: once
CDR3 protein: AISEKVGQGIRNTGELF

V gene: TRBV18
clone size: NA
CDR3 protein: ASSPTQEAF

V gene: TRBV28
clone size: NA
CDR3 protein: ASSLFTTMNTEAF

V gene: TRBV7-7
clone size: NA
CDR3 protein: ASSSRMNVNPRGRGETQY

V gene: TRBV6-4
clone size: NA
CDR3 protein: ARNREPANEKLF

V gene: TRBV7-9
clone size: NA
CDR3 protein: ASSGRTGGNTIY

V gene: TRBV5-1
clone size: once
CDR3 protein: ASGSGSAGANVLT

V gene: TRBV27
clone size: few
CDR3 protein: ASSLWAQNTEAF

V gene: TRBV25-1
clone size: NA
CDR3 protein: ASRPAGATYNEQF

V gene: TRBV27
clone size: NA
CDR3 protein: ASSPRTGGRTDTQY

V gene: TRBV5-4
clone size: few
CDR3 protein: ASSLDISWGQVSYEQY

V gene: TRBV7-2
clone size: NA
CDR3 protein: ASSLVWTSGGAVNEQF

V gene: TRBV5-1
clone size: NA
CDR3 protein: ASRGLAGEASTDTQY

V gene: TRBV9
clone size: NA
CDR3 protein: ASSGGGYNQPQH

V gene: TRBV6-1
clone size: NA
CDR3 protein: ASSVRTSGRPYFYEQY

V gene: TRBV9
clone size: once
CDR3 protein: ASSVVGVYTGELF

V gene: TRBV5-4
clone size: once
CDR3 protein: ASSLGTGDGYT

V gene: TRBV14
clone size: NA
CDR3 protein: ASSTLGGRSGEQY

V gene: TRBV19
clone size: NA
CDR3 protein: ASSIGGGQASSYGYT

V gene: TRBV6-1
clone size: NA
CDR3 protein: ASVRLVEETQY

V gene: TRBV5-1
clone size: NA
CDR3 protein: ASSLASLGYTGELF

V gene: TRBV28
clone size: NA
CDR3 protein: ASSLIGQGYEQY

V gene: TRBV4-1
clone size: NA
CDR3 protein: ASSGKTSGRGNEQF

V gene: TRBV13
clone size: NA
CDR3 protein: ASSFGGSGLNEQF

V gene: TRBV28
clone size: few
CDR3 protein: ASSLTGGAEAF

V gene: TRBV6-5
clone size: NA
CDR3 protein: ASTRLGNTEAF

V gene: TRBV6-5
clone size: NA
CDR3 protein: ASSSPPSGTDTQY

V gene: TRBV4-1
clone size: NA
CDR3 protein: ASSQDWTGLAGGGDTQY

V gene: TRBV9
clone size: NA
CDR3 protein: ASSGGQNNQPQH

V gene: TRBV5-1
clone size: NA
CDR3 protein: ASSLDRAATNEKLF